The clone carrying this T cell receptor beta chain was observed a single time. The antigen remains unidentified. The CDR3 is 18 residues long. V gave up 0 bases and J gave up 7 bases; unmatched junction bases: 10. The germline V gene has CDR1 SGHTA and CDR2 FQGTGA. An approximately 120-subject validation cohort, separate from the approximately 720-subject first cohort, supplied the donors. The data stem from a study of cytomegalovirus exposure and HLA in healthy donors. Study-level points and caveats: Both high specificity and high sensitivity reportedly marked the classifier's diagnosis of cytomegalovirus status.

Data came from immunoSEQ multiplex PCR; TCRdb stores just in-frame clones and leaves some out. This table holds around 160,000 clones, 85% found once. The TCR was taken from a young man in good health and CMV-seropositive. The sample taken for sequencing was PBMCs. This chain connects TRBV7-3 to TRBJ2-3, with 13 nucleotides matching TRBD2. The CDR3 DNA follows: TGTGCCAGCAGCTTAACGACTAGCGGGGGGAGATGGCCACATACGCAGTATTTT. This codes for CASSLTTSGGRWPHTQYF.